These 18 T cell receptor beta chains were sequenced from one sample in a study of blood T cells in healthy people across ages (dated by TCRdb to about 2015). Library preparation was by 5' RACE. A second about 7 to 11 cycle PCR used a sample-barcoded 5' primer and a J-beta primer mix. TCRdb applied fastp at Q25 and MiXCR to the public reads, then kept only in-frame beta chains. Identical CDR3 protein sequences are pooled into one entry, listed with their most common genes and DNA. The sample table lists some 1,800,000 distinct CDR3 sequences, 35% to 50% of them with a count of one. Together, the top ten hold 20% to 25% of the sample. Material: blood. These receptors originate from a human donor in good health.

In its sample, this clonotype was seen a few times. The rearrangement links TRBV11-2 to TRBJ2-5; possible D gene TRBD2, 5 bases. The CDR3 is 15 residues long. Trimming took off 5 bases at V and 0 bases at J, with 13 bases between the two ends. Germline loops: CDR1 SGHAT, CDR2 FQNNGV. The CDR3 loop is CASSGMPDYQETQYF. The DNA of the CDR3 is TGTGCCAGCAGCGGCATGCCGGACTACCAAGAGACCCAGTACTTC.

The gene calls are TRBV20-1 and TRBJ1-5, with 7 bases identical to TRBD1. Germline CDR1 DFQATT, CDR2 SNEGSKA (reference sequence). This CDR3 region has 13 residues. Trimming removed 2 bases from V and 6 bases from J; junction bases left unmatched: 4. CDR3 nucleotides: TGCAGTGCTAGAACCCAGGGGGGTCAGCCCCAGCATTTT. Protein: CSARTQGGQPQHF.

The chain employs TRBV7-2 and TRBJ1-1; D is perhaps TRBD1 (6 bases). V was clipped by 1 base and J by 2 bases, with 11 bases between them. The length of the CDR3 is 15 residues. Germline V gene sequence: CDR1 SGHTA, CDR2 FQGNSA. The CDR3: CASSLGGTRNTEAFF. The CDR3 DNA reads as TGTGCCAGCAGCTTAGGGGGGACACGAAACACTGAAGCTTTCTTT.

V and J are TRBV4-2 and TRBJ2-6, with D possibly TRBD2 on 6 matching bases. Germline V CDR1 and CDR2: LGHNA, YNFKEQ. This CDR3 has 18 residues. V was cut by 1 base and J by 1 base, with 14 bases left in between. CDR3 nucleotide sequence: TGTGCCAGCAGCCAAGCAACCGGGGGAAGATCTGGGGCCAACGTCCTGACTTTC. Protein sequence: CASSQATGGRSGANVLTF.

The chain links TRBV12-3 or TRBV12-4 to TRBJ1-2; 7 bases line up with TRBD1. J lost 4 bases, V lost 6 bases, and 8 bases had no gene match. There are 14 residues in the CDR3. DNA for the CDR3: TGTGCCAGCAGGAGAGAAGACAGGGCCTATGGCTACACCTTC. It yields the protein CASRREDRAYGYTF.

The gene calls are TRBV7-2 and TRBJ2-5; no firm D call. Trimming cost V 5 bases and J 3 bases, with 10 bases left between them. This CDR3 region has 13 residues. Per the germline V gene, CDR1 is SGHTA and CDR2 is FQGNSA. CDR3 coding DNA: TGTGCCAGCAGCAGACTCACTAAAGAGACCCAGTACTTC. It codes for CASSRLTKETQYF.

This clonotype came up a few times. The chain combines TRBV10-3 with TRBJ1-1; D call uncertain. V shed 3 bases and J shed 5 bases, with 10 bases lying between them. Germline V gene lookup returns CDR1 ENHRY and CDR2 SYGVKD. The CDR3 covers 13 residues. CDR3 protein: CAISDPLQTEAFF. CDR3 in DNA: TGTGCCATCAGTGACCCCCTTCAGACTGAAGCTTTCTTT.

This chain connects TRBV12-3 or TRBV12-4 to TRBJ1-1; no firm D call. The V and J ends lost 4 bases and 4 bases respectively, with 10 bases between them. The CDR3 is 13 residues long. CDR3 sequence reads: CASSYGPLTEAFF. CDR3 nucleotides: TGTGCCAGCAGTTACGGACCCCTCACTGAAGCTTTCTTT.

V gene TRBV20-1 combines with J gene TRBJ1-2, with D possibly matching TRBD1 (6 bases). Trimming left V 0 bases short and J 9 bases short, with 14 bases between. Per germline, CDR1 DFQATT and CDR2 SNEGSKA (reference sequence). The CDR3 is 13 amino acids. The CDR3 loop is CSAREGGAARYTF. CDR3 DNA: TGCAGTGCTAGAGAGGGGGGGGCCGCCCGCTACACCTTC.

The rearrangement joins TRBV5-6 to TRBJ2-5; 7 nucleotides align to TRBD1. Germline V gives CDR1 SGHDT, CDR2 YYEEEE. J gave up 9 bases and V 1 base, and 12 bases lay outside the gene matches. The CDR3 loop spans 15 amino acids. The CDR3 sequence: CASSLRTGGAEAQYF. The CDR3 DNA reads as TGTGCCAGCAGCTTGCGGACAGGAGGTGCGGAGGCCCAGTACTTC.

This clonotype was picked up one time. The rearrangement uses TRBV7-3 and TRBJ2-1; TRBD2 agrees at 7 bases. V lost 6 bases to trimming and J lost 5 bases; unmatched junction nucleotides: 7. The CDR3 has 14 amino acids. The V gene's germline CDR1 is SGHTA and CDR2 FQGTGA. CDR3 loop: CASRFQRGHNEQFF. The CDR3 region has the DNA TGTGCCAGCAGGTTCCAGCGGGGCCACAATGAGCAGTTCTTC.

This chain links TRBV7-9 with TRBJ2-5; 9 bases line up with TRBD2. CDR3 length: 16 amino acids. The J segment lost 5 bases and the V segment lost 2 bases, leaving 9 bases of the junction unmatched. Germline-derived CDR1 and CDR2 are SEHNR and FQNEAQ (reference sequence). CDR3 residues: CASSLLAGKRRETQYF. The CDR3 DNA reads as TGTGCCAGCAGCTTACTAGCGGGAAAGAGGAGGGAGACCCAGTACTTC.

Only a few counts were recorded for this clonotype. This chain links TRBV3-1 with TRBJ2-1; 8 positions agree with TRBD2. This CDR3 has 17 amino acids. Trimming removed 4 bases from V and 3 bases from J; junction bases left unmatched: 11. Per the germline V gene, CDR1 is LGHDT and CDR2 is YNNKEL (reference sequence). Written as DNA, the CDR3 is TGTGCCAGCAGCCTGAAGGGGCTAGCGGGTTTCTACAATGAGCAGTTCTTC. Amino acids: CASSLKGLAGFYNEQFF.

The V and J genes are TRBV5-6 and TRBJ2-2, with a weak D call TRBD1 (6 bases). CDR3 length equals 16 residues. Germline-derived CDR1 and CDR2 are SGHDT and YYEEEE. Trimming took off 1 base at V and 1 base at J, with 11 bases between the two ends. CDR3 DNA: TGTGCCAGCAGCTTGTCCCCGACAGGGAACACCGGGGAGCTGTTTTTT. Translation: CASSLSPTGNTGELFF.

The V gene is TRBV5-1, the J gene TRBJ1-1; possibly TRBD1 for D (5 bases). This CDR3 region has 13 residues. With 5 bases removed from V and 4 bases from J, the gap between germline ends came to 12 bases. Germline V CDR1 and CDR2: SGHRS, YFSETQ. CDR3 DNA: TGCGCCAGCAGGGCGGGGGATGGCACTGAAGCTTTCTTT. Residues: CASRAGDGTEAFF.

On this clonotype: A much larger clone lies one base from this, so it may be a read error. The V gene is TRBV28, the J gene TRBJ2-5, with 7 bases that match TRBD2. V lost 2 bases to trimming and J lost 7 bases; unmatched junction nucleotides: 10. The germline V gene has CDR1 MDHEN and CDR2 SYDVKM. The CDR3 spans 15 residues. CDR3 coding DNA: TGTGCCAGCAGTTTAGGGACTACGCCAAAAGGGACCCAGTACTTC. It translates to CASSLGTTPKGTQYF.

V usage is TRBV28 and J usage is TRBJ1-1, with 7 bases that match TRBD1. The CDR3 runs 15 residues. CDR1 and CDR2 (germline): MDHEN, SYDVKM. The trim removed 5 bases at V and 3 bases at J, leaving 9 bases unmatched. CDR3 sequence (DNA): TGTGCCAGCAGTCAGCGACAGGGAGTTTACACTGAAGCTTTCTTT. This codes for CASSQRQGVYTEAFF.

This clonotype was seen more than once but under ten times. This rearrangement joins TRBV6-5 to TRBJ1-5; D not certain. The CDR3 extends over 12 amino acids. The germline V gene has CDR1 MNHEY and CDR2 SVGAGI. V was shortened by 8 bases and J by 7 bases, with 12 bases between the two germline ends. In nucleotides, the CDR3 is TGTGCCAGCTGGTCCATGGACCAGCCCCAGCATTTT. Encoded protein: CASWSMDQPQHF.